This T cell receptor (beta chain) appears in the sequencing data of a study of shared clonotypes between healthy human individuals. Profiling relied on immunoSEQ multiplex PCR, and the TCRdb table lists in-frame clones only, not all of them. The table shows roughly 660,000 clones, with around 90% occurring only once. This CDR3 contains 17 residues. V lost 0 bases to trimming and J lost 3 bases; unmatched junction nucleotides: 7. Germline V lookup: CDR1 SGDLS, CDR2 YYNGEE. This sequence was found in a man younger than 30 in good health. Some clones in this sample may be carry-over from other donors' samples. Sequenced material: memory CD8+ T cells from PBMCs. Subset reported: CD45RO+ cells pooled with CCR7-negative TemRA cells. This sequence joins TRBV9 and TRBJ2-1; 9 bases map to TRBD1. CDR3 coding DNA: TGTGCCAGCAGCGTAGCCCCGGACAGGGGAAGCTACAATGAGCAGTTCTTC. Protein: CASSVAPDRGSYNEQFF.